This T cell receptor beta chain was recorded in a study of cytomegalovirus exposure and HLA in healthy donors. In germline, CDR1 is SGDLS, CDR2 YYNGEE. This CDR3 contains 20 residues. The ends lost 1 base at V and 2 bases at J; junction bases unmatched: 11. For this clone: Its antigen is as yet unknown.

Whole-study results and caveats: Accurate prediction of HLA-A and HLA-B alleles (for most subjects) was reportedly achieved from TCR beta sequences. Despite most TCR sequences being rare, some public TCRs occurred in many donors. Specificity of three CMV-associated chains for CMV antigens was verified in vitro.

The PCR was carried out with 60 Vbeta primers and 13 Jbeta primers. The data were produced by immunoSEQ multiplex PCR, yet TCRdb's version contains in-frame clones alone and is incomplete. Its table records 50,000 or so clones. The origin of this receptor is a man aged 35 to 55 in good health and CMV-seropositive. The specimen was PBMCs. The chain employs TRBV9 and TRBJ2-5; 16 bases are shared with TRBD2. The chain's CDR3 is CASSVLPPGLAGGPQETQYF. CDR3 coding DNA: TGTGCCAGCAGCGTATTGCCCCCGGGACTAGCGGGGGGGCCACAAGAGACCCAGTACTTC.